This T cell receptor (beta chain) was captured in a study of identical twins (dated by TCRdb to about 2016). Regarding the study in general: TCR alpha and beta repertoires from monozygotic twins, unrelated adults of various ages and cord blood were deep-sequenced to test whether fetal clonotypes persist. Replicate twin experiments were performed at different times using different library preparation protocols to rule out contamination. Overall results and qualifications from the work: Zero-insertion analyses could be partly confounded by invariant T cells such as MAIT and iNKT, though diverse VJ usage argued against such confounding for most clonotypes. Abundant cord blood beta clonotypes had fewer insertions, young adult naive repertoires showed a similar but weaker trend, and memory repertoires showed no such trend. In monozygotic twins, out-of-frame TCR alpha sharing was systematically underestimated by recombination models, although the models agreed with sharing between unrelated individuals. A weaker excess of twin sharing was found in beta out-of-frame sequences because the signal-to-noise ratio was lowered by fewer shared sequences. Because the same donors could not be followed over many years, the conclusions depended on cross-sectional statistical analysis. Compared with coincidental sharing between unrelated individuals, out-of-frame TCR alpha sequences shared between twins had an excess of sequences with low generation probability.

This clonotype came up many times. The antigen it binds to is not known. Nothing much larger sits one base from this clone, and base qualities are not available. Every donor in the study was a healthy Caucasian. Three pairs of female monozygotic twins, all aged 18 to 29 years, made up the twin cohort. The RNA used for TCR libraries was isolated from peripheral blood mononuclear cells. Germline trimming: 0 bases from V, 4 bases from J; junction bases outside gene matches: 2. The CDR3 covers 15 residues, taking in both the cysteine and the phenylalanine. This entry keeps only the CDR3 DNA: 45 bases, framed from base 1. CDR1 and CDR2 are drawn from the germline V gene: SGHDN, FVKESK. Libraries were made using 5' RACE. The sequencer listed for this sample is Illumina HiSeq 2000. Template switching added a universal primer binding site, and the final cDNA carried a unique molecular identifier that allowed TCR cDNA molecules to be counted accurately. Specific primers in the conserved constant-segment region were used to synthesize first-strand cDNA for the TCR alpha and beta chains. To control for contamination, every cDNA library was double barcoded, receiving both a SMART-Mk sample barcode and Illumina barcodes. TruSeq adapter sequences along with Illumina sample barcodes were introduced in two successive PCR steps. The TCR alpha and beta cDNA libraries were sequenced on the Illumina HiSeq platform using custom primers. The original methods were these. MiGEC processed the raw reads to extract unique molecular identifiers, while MiXCR was used to determine the CDR3 positions. Recombination models were inferred per individual with the repgenHMM and IGoR tools using an EM algorithm. Shared clonotype analysis was performed with the tcR package in R, normalizing sharing by the product of cloneset sizes. To study raw recombination without the effects of thymic and clonal selection, out-of-frame nonproductive sequences were analyzed. TCRdb reanalyzed the raw reads on its own, using fastp at Q25 for trimming and MiXCR for clone calling, and kept in-frame beta chains. Rows matching on CDR3 protein sequence are summarized as one entry with the most common DNA and genes. For this entry, the V and J calls and clone size follow TCRdb and not the study's own pipeline. Across this sample there are a few hundred thousand distinct CDR3 sequences, with 9% to 10% seen only once. Of the sample, roughly 3% is held by the ten largest clones.

These data also featured in a second study, about yellow fever vaccine responses in identical twins. As noted in the second study: The authors reported that the T cell response to vaccination in identical twins appeared partly convergent and partly personalized. In the study, vaccine-responding T cell clones were precisely tracked in identical twins.

This sequence originates from a woman between 18 and 30 years old in good health. What was sequenced was PBMCs. The chain is made from TRBV14 and TRBJ2-5, with 10 bases aligning to TRBD1. The encoded CDR3 is CASSQDRTGGETQYF. The DNA is as follows: TGTGCCAGCAGCCAAGACCGGACAGGGGGAGAGACCCAGTACTTC.